The text below deals with one T cell receptor (beta chain). What it binds is unknown. J was trimmed by 6 bases and V by 3 bases; bases with no gene match: 10. The CDR3 covers 17 residues. Germline CDR1 and CDR2: LGHDT and YNNKEL (reference sequence). Nobody among the patients had been given any treatment before thyroid surgery. The data are from a study of metastatic and nonmetastatic thyroid tumors. At the level of the study: A comparison of repertoires was made across blood and tumor or nodule tissue from malignant and benign thyroid patients. Findings of the study overall: As reported, TCR beta diversity in blood and tumor was significantly higher in malignant thyroid tumors than in benign nodules.

TCRdb re-analyzed the PCR reads using MiXCR. The sample shows under 35,000 clones, around a quarter of them seen only once. The chain couples TRBV3-1 to TRBJ2-2, with 10 bases matching TRBD1. The clonotype originates from a female donor with papillary thyroid cancer or a benign thyroid nodule (not recorded which). Some clones in this sample may be carry-over from other donors' samples. Sequences were obtained from blood. Here the CDR3 reads CASSHSPGQGKAGELFF. DNA for the CDR3: TGTGCCAGCAGCCATTCGCCGGGACAGGGGAAGGCCGGGGAGCTGTTTTTT.